The 10 T cell receptor beta chains reported below all come from one sample, sequenced in a study of immune characterization of retroperitoneal liposarcoma. TCRdb reanalysed the PCR reads using MiXCR and keeps one entry per CDR3 protein. The sample shows roughly 2,300 distinct CDR3 sequences, roughly 52% of them seen only once. The specimen sequenced was tumor tissue. These receptors were obtained from a female donor with retroperitoneal liposarcoma.

As concerns this clonotype: At one boundary the junction diverges from the germline segment, which might be a read error. The chain employs TRBV7-9 and TRBJ1-6; D is ambiguous. Germline CDR1 reads SEHNR; CDR2 reads FQNEAQ (reference sequence). The CDR3 extends over 16 amino acids. The CDR3 is CASTDTDGGGNSPLQF. The DNA of the CDR3 is TGTGCCAGCACCGACACGGACGGCGGTGGAAATTCACCCCTCCAATTT. Complete variable domain (other parts from reference TRBV7-9 and TRBJ1-6): DTGVSQNPRHKITKRGQNVTFRCDPISEHNRLYWYRQTLGQGPEFLTYFQNEAQLEKSRLLSDRFSAERPKGSFSTLEIQRTEQGDSAMYLCASTDTDGGGNSPLQFGNGTRLTVT.

This clonotype came up a few times. The V gene is TRBV6-1, the J gene TRBJ2-1; the D is unclear. The CDR3 totals 12 residues. CDR1 is MNHNS and CDR2 is SASEGT in the germline V gene. V was clipped by 3 bases and J by 7 bases, with 7 bases between them. DNA of the CDR3: TGTGCCAGCAGTGATTCTAAAAATGAGCAGTTCTTC. This sequence encodes CASSDSKNEQFF.

The rearrangement links TRBV6-8 to TRBJ1-1, with TRBD1 as a possible D gene (6 bases). The CDR3 has 13 residues. The V end was cut by 5 bases, the J end by 5 bases, with 12 bases between. The germline CDR1 and CDR2 sequences are MNHGY and SAAAGT. The CDR3 DNA reads TGTGCCAGCAGTCAAGGGGGTTGGACTGAAGCTTTCTTT. Protein product: CASSQGGWTEAFF.

The chain combines TRBV6-1 with TRBJ2-1; TRBD1 agrees at 7 bases. V shed 5 bases and J 10 bases; nucleotides not matched to a gene: 5. The CDR3 length is 12 residues. Germline V gives CDR1 MNHNS, CDR2 SASEGT. The CDR3 nucleotides read TGTGCCAGCAGTTGGGACAGCTACGAGCAGTTCTTC. Translating it yields CASSWDSYEQFF.

As regards this clonotype: A junction boundary mismatches the germline segment, possibly from a read error. This chain joins TRBV6-1 and TRBJ2-1, with 8 bases lining up with TRBD1. The CDR3 totals 16 residues. CDR1 MNHNS and CDR2 SASEGT come from the germline V gene. The CDR3 DNA follows: TGTGCCAGCAGCCCCCGAATGCCGACAGGGGCCTACGAGCAGTATTTC. It codes for CASSPRMPTGAYEQYF.

This chain uses TRBV6-1 with TRBJ2-3, with TRBD1 matching 10 bases. V gave up 6 bases and J gave up 6 bases; unmatched junction bases: 9. This CDR3 has 15 residues. Per the germline V gene, CDR1 is MNHNS and CDR2 is SASEGT. CDR3 region: CASRNRQGARDTQYF. For the CDR3, the DNA is TGTGCCAGCAGGAATCGACAGGGGGCGCGGGATACGCAGTATTTT.

By share, this clonotype ranks as medium-sized. This rearrangement joins TRBV6-1 to TRBJ2-1, with D possibly matching TRBD1 (5 bases). The germline V gene has CDR1 MNHNS and CDR2 SASEGT. CDR3 size: 13 residues. The germline V and J ends were trimmed by 10 bases and 13 bases, with 23 bases remaining between them. CDR3 protein: CANRQYPQETQFF. The CDR3 DNA follows: TGTGCCAACCGACAGTACCCACAAGAGACCCAGTTCTTC.

The J gene is TRBJ2-1, the V gene TRBV7-8, with 11 nucleotides matching TRBD2. The J call is in doubt because the DNA end fits TRBJ2-7 better. The CDR3 contains 16 residues. Per germline, CDR1 SGHVS and CDR2 FQNEAQ. The CDR3 region has the DNA TGTGCCAGCAGCCCTCAAGGGACTAGCGGAGTCTACGAGCAGTACTTC. This codes for CASSPQGTSGVYEQYF.

This clonotype qualifies as large. The gene calls are TRBV6-1 and TRBJ2-2, with D possibly being TRBD1 (5 bases). The CDR3 sequence is 15 residues long. CDR1 MNHNS and CDR2 SASEGT come from the germline V gene. Trimming stripped 2 bases from V and 2 bases from J, with 9 bases between. This CDR3 is CASSESRANTGELFF. The CDR3 region has the DNA TGTGCCAGCAGTGAATCCAGGGCCAACACCGGGGAGCTGTTTTTT.

The genes are TRBV6-1 and TRBJ2-1, with TRBD2 identical over 10 bases. V lost 4 bases and J lost 0; bases outside the gene matches: 0. Germline assignment: CDR1 MNHNS and CDR2 SASEGT. This CDR3 has 15 residues. In DNA form, the CDR3 reads TGTGCCAGCAGTGGGACTAGCGGCTCCTACAATGAGCAGTTCTTC. It codes for CASSGTSGSYNEQFF.